This T cell receptor (beta chain) appears in the sequencing data of a study of blood T cell repertoires in COVID-19. Study-wide background: There were acute and convalescent COVID-19 samples, and they came from the United States, Italy and Spain. PBMCs, B-cell-depleted T cells, or T cells provided the cDNA or gDNA that made up the material.

Here immunoSEQ multiplex PCR was the method, and the copy in TCRdb shows in-frame clones only, minus some. This table has 150,000 to 200,000 clones, around nine tenths appearing once. Germline assignment: CDR1 MNHEY and CDR2 SMNVEV (reference sequence). J was trimmed by 1 base and V by 5 bases; bases with no gene match: 5. CDR3 length equals 15 residues. The chain uses TRBV27 and TRBJ1-1; 9 bases line up with TRBD1. The specimen was peripheral blood. This clonotype was obtained from a man aged 55 to 69 with active or convalescent COVID-19. The CDR3 region is CASSRDRVPNTEAFF. CDR3 sequence (DNA): TGTGCCAGCAGTCGGGACAGGGTGCCGAACACTGAAGCTTTCTTT.